In this sample, the clone carrying this T cell receptor (beta chain) turned up a few times. These data originate in a study of beta chain features in type 1 diabetes. V was clipped by 3 bases and J by 2 bases, with 14 bases between them. Germline V lookup: CDR1 GTSNPN, CDR2 SVGIG (reference sequence). The CDR3 is 15 residues long. Investigators reverse transcribed all isolated RNA, so they sequenced expressed TCRB transcripts. The data were produced by immunoSEQ multiplex PCR, yet TCRdb's version contains in-frame clones alone and is incomplete. This table holds roughly 250,000 clones, 68% found once.

The sample taken for sequencing was naive CD4+ T cells from blood. V usage is TRBV30 and J usage is TRBJ2-4, with D maybe TRBD2 (6 bases). The sequence came from a man aged 25 to 40 in good health. CDR3 region: CAWSPSGGTKNIQYF. CDR3 DNA: TGTGCCTGGAGCCCCTCCGGGGGAACCAAAAACATTCAGTACTTC.